Here is one T cell receptor beta chain with its context. The antigen is undetermined. The entry originates in a study of T cell responses to AZD1222 COVID-19 vaccine. About the research overall: The analysis combined second doses at about 4 or about 12 weeks. The study's findings and limits: Spike-wide coverage was observed for vaccine-associated CD4 TCRs, with dominant responses at 160-218 and 743-854.

Germline V gene data show CDR1 as MNHEY and CDR2 as SVGAGI. Trimming pared 0 bases from V and 7 bases from J, leaving 15 bases between. The CDR3 runs to 15 residues. The data were produced by immunoSEQ multiplex PCR, yet TCRdb's version contains in-frame clones alone and is incomplete. The table has some 150,000 clones, about 90% seen once. J is TRBJ1-2 and V is TRBV6-5; D uncertain. The source of this sequence is an adult in good health. The sample consisted of peripheral blood, taken on day 0 of AZD1222 vaccination. In nucleotides, the CDR3 is TGTGCCAGCAGTTACTCAGGGTCTCCGTCGGGTGGCTACACCTTC. It encodes CASSYSGSPSGGYTF.